This TCR beta chain was captured by sequencing in a study of CD4+ T cells in melanoma (dated by TCRdb to about 2022). Study-level background: Neoantigen-specific CD4+ T cells in human melanoma were what the study investigated. Study-wide conclusions, independent of this receptor: Neoantigen-specific CD4+ T cells were reported to be correlated with the function of CD8+ T cells, macrophages and B cells. According to the report, neoantigen-specific CD4+ T cells in melanoma displayed diverse differentiation states.

Libraries were made using the immunoSEQ multiplex PCR assay. The clones in this table, taken by TCRdb from immuneACCESS, are in-frame only. Not every clone is retained; where verified, under half of the shortfall comes from an unresolved V gene, and the cause of the rest is unknown. The sample table records fewer than 4,500 clones; approximately 60% of these occur just once. In total, the top ten clones hold 20% to 25% of the sample. The donors were people with melanoma. A remark on this clone: The antigen this receptor binds is unknown. Per-nucleotide qualities are absent, and no much larger clonotype sits a single base away.

Trimming leaves V shorter by 9 bases and J shorter by 5 bases, with the junction holding 2 bases beyond the gene matches. CDR3 length: 11 amino acids, cysteine to phenylalanine. Only the CDR3 portion is preserved as DNA: 33 bases, with reading frame beginning at the first base. From a lookup of the germline V gene (reference sequence), CDR1 and CDR2 are LNHDA and SQIVND. This clonotype was obtained from a human donor with melanoma. The receptor chain draws on TRBV19 and TRBJ2-5; 8 bases in between match TRBD1. The specimen was cells from a culture (not recorded whether cultured in vitro). The sequence in DNA is TGTGCCAGCCGACAGGGGGAGACCCAGTACTTC. This encodes CASRQGETQYF.